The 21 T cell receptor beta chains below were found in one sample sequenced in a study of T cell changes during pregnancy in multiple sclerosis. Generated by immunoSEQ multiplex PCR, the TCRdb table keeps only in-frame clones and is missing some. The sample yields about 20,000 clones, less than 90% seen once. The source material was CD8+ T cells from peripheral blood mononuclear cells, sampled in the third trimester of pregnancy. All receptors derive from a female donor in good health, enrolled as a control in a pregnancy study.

CDR3 protein: CASSQDVQREALYEQYF. CDR3 DNA: TGCGCCAGCAGCCAAGATGTCCAGCGGGAGGCCCTCTACGAGCAGTACTTC. The rearrangement links TRBV4-3 to TRBJ2-7; TRBD2 agrees at 9 bases. Germline CDR1 and CDR2: LGHNA and YSLEER. V lost 0 bases, J lost 3 bases, and 9 bases stayed unmatched. There are 17 residues in the CDR3.

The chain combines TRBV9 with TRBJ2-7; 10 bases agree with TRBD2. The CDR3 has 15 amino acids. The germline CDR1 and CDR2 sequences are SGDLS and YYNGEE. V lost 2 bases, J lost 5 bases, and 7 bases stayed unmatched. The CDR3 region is CASSVEGLAPDEQYF. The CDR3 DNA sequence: TGTGCCAGCAGCGTCGAGGGACTAGCGCCCGACGAGCAGTACTTC.

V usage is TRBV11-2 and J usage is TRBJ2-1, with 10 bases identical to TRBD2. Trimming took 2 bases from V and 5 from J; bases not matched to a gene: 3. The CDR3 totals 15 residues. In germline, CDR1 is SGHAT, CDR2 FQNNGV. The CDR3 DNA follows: TGTGCCAGCAGCTTACTAGCGGGAGAAAACAATGAGCAGTTCTTC. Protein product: CASSLLAGENNEQFF.

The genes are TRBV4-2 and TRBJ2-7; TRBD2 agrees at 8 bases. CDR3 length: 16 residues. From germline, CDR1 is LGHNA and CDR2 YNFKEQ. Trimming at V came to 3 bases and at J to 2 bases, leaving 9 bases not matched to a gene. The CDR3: CASSHGSGITPYEQYF. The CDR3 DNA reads TGTGCCAGCAGCCATGGTAGCGGGATAACCCCCTACGAGCAGTACTTC.

This CDR3 is CASSFPRVGRANEQFF. The CDR3, as DNA: TGTGCCAGCAGCTTTCCCCGCGTCGGGAGGGCAAATGAGCAGTTCTTC. The chain carries TRBV11-2 and TRBJ2-1, with 8 bases identical to TRBD2. Germline assignment: CDR1 SGHAT and CDR2 FQNNGV. CDR3 size: 16 residues. The ends lost 3 bases at V and 7 bases at J; junction bases unmatched: 11.

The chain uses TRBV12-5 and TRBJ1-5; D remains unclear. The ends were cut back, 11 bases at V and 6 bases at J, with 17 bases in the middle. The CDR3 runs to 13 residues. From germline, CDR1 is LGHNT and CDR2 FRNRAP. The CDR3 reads CAPKRAGCQPQHF. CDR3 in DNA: TGTGCTCCGAAACGGGCGGGTTGTCAGCCCCAGCATTTT.

CDR3 in amino acids: CATQLAGPYNEQFF. The CDR3 bases are TGTGCCACGCAACTAGCGGGGCCTTACAATGAGCAGTTCTTC. The chain carries TRBV27 and TRBJ2-1; 10 nucleotides agree with TRBD2. J lost 4 bases, V lost 10 bases, and 7 bases had no gene match. CDR1 is MNHEY, CDR2 SMNVEV, per germline (reference sequence). The CDR3 has 14 amino acids.

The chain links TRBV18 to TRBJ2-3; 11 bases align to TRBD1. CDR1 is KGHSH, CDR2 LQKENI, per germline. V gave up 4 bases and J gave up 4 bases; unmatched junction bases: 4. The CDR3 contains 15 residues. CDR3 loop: CASSRTGGRADTQYF. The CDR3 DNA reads TGTGCCAGCTCACGGACAGGGGGCCGGGCAGATACGCAGTATTTT.

The CDR3 protein is CASSKGTGGLAEQYF. CDR3 DNA: TGTGCCAGCAGTAAGGGGACAGGGGGTCTAGCCGAGCAGTACTTC. The chain carries TRBV7-9 and TRBJ2-7; 11 positions match TRBD1. Germline values: CDR1 SEHNR, CDR2 FQNEAQ (reference sequence). The CDR3 covers 15 residues. The J segment lost 6 bases and the V segment lost 6 bases, leaving 10 bases of the junction unmatched.

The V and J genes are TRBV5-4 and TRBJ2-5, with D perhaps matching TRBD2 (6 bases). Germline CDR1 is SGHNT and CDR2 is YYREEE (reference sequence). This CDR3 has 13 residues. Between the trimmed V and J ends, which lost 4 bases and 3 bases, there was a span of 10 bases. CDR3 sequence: CASSGGLEETQYF. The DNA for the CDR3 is TGTGCCAGCAGCGGAGGGTTGGAAGAGACCCAGTACTTC. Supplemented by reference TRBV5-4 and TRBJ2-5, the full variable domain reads ETGVTQSPTHLIKTRGQQVTLRCSSQSGHNTVSWYQQALGQGPQFIFQYYREEENGRGNFPPRFSGLQFPNYSSELNVNALELDDSALYLCASSGGLEETQYFGPGTRLLVL.

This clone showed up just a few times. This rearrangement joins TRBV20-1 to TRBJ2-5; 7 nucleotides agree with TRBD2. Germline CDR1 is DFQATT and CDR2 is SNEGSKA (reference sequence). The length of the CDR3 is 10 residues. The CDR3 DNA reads TGCAGGACAGCGGGGTGGACCCAGTACTTC. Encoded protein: CRTAGWTQYF.

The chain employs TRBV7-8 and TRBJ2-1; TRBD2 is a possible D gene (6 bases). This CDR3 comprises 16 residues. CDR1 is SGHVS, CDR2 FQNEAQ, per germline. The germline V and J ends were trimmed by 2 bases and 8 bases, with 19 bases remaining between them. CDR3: CASSLFWEVAWDEQFF. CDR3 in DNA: TGTGCCAGCAGCTTATTCTGGGAGGTAGCTTGGGATGAGCAGTTCTTC.

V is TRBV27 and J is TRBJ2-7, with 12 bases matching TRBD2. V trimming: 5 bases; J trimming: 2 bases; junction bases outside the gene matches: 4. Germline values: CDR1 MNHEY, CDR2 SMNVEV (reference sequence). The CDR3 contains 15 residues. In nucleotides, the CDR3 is TGTGCCAGCAGTGGCTCTAGCGGGGGGGCCTACGAGCAGTACTTC. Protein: CASSGSSGGAYEQYF.

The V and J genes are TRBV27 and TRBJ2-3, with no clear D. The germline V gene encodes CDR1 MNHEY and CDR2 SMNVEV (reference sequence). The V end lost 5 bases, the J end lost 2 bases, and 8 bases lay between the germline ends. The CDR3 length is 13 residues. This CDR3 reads CASSLTSTDTQYF. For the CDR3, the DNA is TGTGCCAGCAGTCTAACCTCCACAGATACGCAGTATTTT.

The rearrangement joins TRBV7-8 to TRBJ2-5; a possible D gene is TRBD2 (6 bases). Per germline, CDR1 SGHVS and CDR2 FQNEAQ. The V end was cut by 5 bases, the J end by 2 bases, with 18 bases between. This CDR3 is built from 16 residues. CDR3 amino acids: CASSANPGLRQETQYF. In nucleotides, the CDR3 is TGTGCCAGCAGCGCCAACCCGGGACTCAGACAAGAGACCCAGTACTTC.

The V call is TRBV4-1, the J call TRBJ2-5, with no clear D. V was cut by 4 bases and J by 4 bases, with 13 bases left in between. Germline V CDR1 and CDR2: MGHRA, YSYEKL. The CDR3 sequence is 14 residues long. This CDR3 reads CASSRSAFGETQYF. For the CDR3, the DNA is TGCGCCAGCAGCCGCTCAGCGTTCGGAGAGACCCAGTACTTC.

The CDR3 sequence is CASSLTSLRTGNWTQYF. The CDR3 DNA reads TGTGCCAGCAGCTTAACCTCACTCCGGACAGGTAATTGGACCCAGTACTTC. The chain combines TRBV7-3 with TRBJ2-5, with TRBD1 matching 7 bases. Germline values: CDR1 SGHTA, CDR2 FQGTGA. V was clipped by 0 bases and J by 7 bases; unmatched bases: 14. This CDR3 has 17 residues. Supplemented by reference TRBV7-3 and TRBJ2-5, the full variable domain reads GAGVSQTPSNKVTEKGKYVELRCDPISGHTALYWYRQSLGQGPEFLIYFQGTGAADDSGLPNDRFFAVRPEGSVSTLKIQRTERGDSAVYLCASSLTSLRTGNWTQYFGPGTRLLVL.

CDR3 bases: TGTGCCAGCAACGACAGGGCTTCCTACAATGAGCAGTTCTTC. Translating it yields CASNDRASYNEQFF. V usage is TRBV27 and J usage is TRBJ2-1, with TRBD1 matching 7 bases. The CDR3 covers 14 residues. Germline V gene lookup returns CDR1 MNHEY and CDR2 SMNVEV (reference sequence). V lost 7 bases and J lost 1; bases outside the gene matches: 4.

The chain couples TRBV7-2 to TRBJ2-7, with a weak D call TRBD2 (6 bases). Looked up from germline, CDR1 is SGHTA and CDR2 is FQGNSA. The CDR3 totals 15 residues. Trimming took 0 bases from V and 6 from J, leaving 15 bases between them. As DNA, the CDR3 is TGTGCCAGCAGCTTAGCAGGAGGGCATGTGAGCGAGCAGTACTTC. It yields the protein CASSLAGGHVSEQYF.

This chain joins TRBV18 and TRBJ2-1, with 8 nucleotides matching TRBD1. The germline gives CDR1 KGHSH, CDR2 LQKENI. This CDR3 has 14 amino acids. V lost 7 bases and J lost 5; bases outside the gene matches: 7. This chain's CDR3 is CASFGQGPHNEQFF. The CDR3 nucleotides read TGTGCCAGCTTCGGACAGGGACCCCACAATGAGCAGTTCTTC.

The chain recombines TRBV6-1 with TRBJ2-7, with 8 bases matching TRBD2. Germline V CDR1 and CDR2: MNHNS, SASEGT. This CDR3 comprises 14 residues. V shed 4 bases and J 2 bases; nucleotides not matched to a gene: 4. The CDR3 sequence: CASSGAGEAYEQYF. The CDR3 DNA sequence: TGTGCCAGCAGTGGAGCGGGAGAGGCCTACGAGCAGTACTTC.